A selection of T cell receptor beta chains follows, all from one sample in a study of shared clonotypes between healthy human individuals. The repertoire was sequenced with immunoSEQ multiplex PCR; TCRdb's copy has only in-frame clones and lacks some. This sample has 1,500,000 or so clones, with about 98.5% found just once. What was sequenced was naive CD4+ T cells sorted from blood. The receptors come from a man younger than 40 in good health. The CDR3 runs from the conserved cysteine through the conserved F or W. Each record gives: V gene, CDR3 length, D gene, CDR3 protein. A D gene is named only where the DNA matches it firmly.

V: TRBV4-1; length: 16; D: NA; CDR3: CASSREDWTEEEEQYF
V: TRBV18; length: 16; D: TRBD2; CDR3: CASSPRGLAIFNEQFF
V: TRBV9; length: 15; D: NA; CDR3: CASSPTPWRANVLTF
V: TRBV5-1; length: 14; D: TRBD1; CDR3: CASSRGTVTYEQYF
V: TRBV29-1; length: 13; D: NA; CDR3: CSGDRGAVNEQFF
V: TRBV5-4; length: 15; D: NA; CDR3: CASSLVADPRYEQYF
V: TRBV19; length: 14; D: NA; CDR3: CASSMMGGRNEQFF
V: TRBV7-6; length: 12; D: NA; CDR3: CASSGSHNEQFF
V: TRBV28; length: 14; D: NA; CDR3: CASSISFGQSPRHF
V: TRBV9; length: 16; D: NA; CDR3: CASSVVSGGSYNEQFF
V: TRBV10-1; length: 16; D: TRBD1; CDR3: CASSESGTGGQETQYF
V: TRBV29-1; length: 14; D: TRBD1; CDR3: CSVGGTGPTGELFF
V: TRBV25-1; length: 16; D: TRBD2; CDR3: CASSDSGLGSYNEQFF
V: TRBV11-2; length: 18; D: TRBD2; CDR3: CASSRKPLAGGTYNEQFF
V: TRBV2; length: 11; D: NA; CDR3: CASTNPNEAFF